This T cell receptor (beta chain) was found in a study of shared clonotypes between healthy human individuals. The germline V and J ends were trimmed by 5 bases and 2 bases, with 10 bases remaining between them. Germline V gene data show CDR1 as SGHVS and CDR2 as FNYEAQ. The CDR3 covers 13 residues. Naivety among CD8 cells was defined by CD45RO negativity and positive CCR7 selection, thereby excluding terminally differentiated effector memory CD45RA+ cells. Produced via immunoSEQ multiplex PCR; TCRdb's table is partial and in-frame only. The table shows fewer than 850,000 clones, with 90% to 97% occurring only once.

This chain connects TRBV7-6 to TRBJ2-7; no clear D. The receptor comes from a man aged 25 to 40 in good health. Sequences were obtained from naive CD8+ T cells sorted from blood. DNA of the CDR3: TGTGCCAGCAGCCAACATACAGCCTACGAGCAGTACTTC. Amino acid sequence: CASSQHTAYEQYF.